A selection of T cell receptor beta chains follows, all from one sample in a study of persistence of HIV-infected CD4 T cells. TCRdb's copy holds only in-frame clones and misses some; the assay was immunoSEQ multiplex PCR. The sample holds just over 40,000 clones; around three quarters are singletons and the top ten take approximately 14%. Their antigens are not known. The input for sequencing was CD4+ T cells sorted from PBMCs after approximately 19-hour stimulation, taken from a patient who received antiretroviral therapy. These receptors all stem from an adult man with HIV who was CMV-seropositive. CDR3s include the opening cysteine and the closing phenylalanine or tryptophan. The D gene is left open where the match is weak. Clone size is shown for a subset of rows, as once, few, many or a class of expanded clone.

CDR3nt: TGTGCCAGCAGCCAAGATGCCGGGGCGGGTACTGAAGCTTTCTTT
CDR3aa: CASSQDAGAGTEAFF
abundance: -
len: 15
d_gene: -
v_gene: TRBV4-2
j_gene: TRBJ1-1

CDR3nt: TGTGCCAGCAGCCGAACAGGGAACTATGGCTACACCTTC
CDR3aa: CASSRTGNYGYTF
abundance: -
len: 13
d_gene: -
v_gene: TRBV7-8
j_gene: TRBJ1-2

CDR3nt: TGTGCCAGCTCACCCGCGGGACAGGGGGCCTACGAGCAGTACTTC
CDR3aa: CASSPAGQGAYEQYF
abundance: -
len: 15
d_gene: TRBD1
v_gene: TRBV18
j_gene: TRBJ2-7

CDR3nt: TGTGCCAGTAGTATAGATCAACGGGGGCCGGTAGGCTACACCTTC
CDR3aa: CASSIDQRGPVGYTF
abundance: -
len: 15
d_gene: -
v_gene: TRBV19
j_gene: TRBJ1-2

CDR3nt: TGCAGCGAGGACTCGCTGGGCCATGGCTACACCTTC
CDR3aa: CSEDSLGHGYTF
abundance: few
len: 12
d_gene: -
v_gene: TRBV29-1
j_gene: TRBJ1-2

CDR3nt: TGCAGCGCCCGACAGGGAAGTCAGCCCCAGCATTTT
CDR3aa: CSARQGSQPQHF
abundance: -
len: 12
d_gene: TRBD1
v_gene: TRBV29-1
j_gene: TRBJ1-5

CDR3nt: TGTGCCAGCAGCAAAGCAACAGAAAGCAATCAGCCCCAGCATTTT
CDR3aa: CASSKATESNQPQHF
abundance: -
len: 15
d_gene: -
v_gene: TRBV21-1
j_gene: TRBJ1-5

CDR3nt: TGTGCCAGCTCACCACGGCCAGGCGATGGCTACACCTTC
CDR3aa: CASSPRPGDGYTF
abundance: -
len: 13
d_gene: -
v_gene: TRBV18
j_gene: TRBJ1-2

CDR3nt: TGTGCCAGCTCACAAATGGGACAGGGGAGGAGCACTGAAGCTTTCTTT
CDR3aa: CASSQMGQGRSTEAFF
abundance: -
len: 16
d_gene: TRBD1
v_gene: TRBV18
j_gene: TRBJ1-1

CDR3nt: TGTGCCAGCAGTGGTACAGGACAGGGTTTCCGCTACACCTTC
CDR3aa: CASSGTGQGFRYTF
abundance: -
len: 14
d_gene: TRBD1
v_gene: TRBV6-2/TRBV6-3
j_gene: TRBJ1-2

CDR3nt: TGTGCCAGCAGCTTGGCCGGGACAGGGGAGCACGAGCAGTACTTC
CDR3aa: CASSLAGTGEHEQYF
abundance: -
len: 15
d_gene: TRBD1
v_gene: TRBV5-6
j_gene: TRBJ2-7

CDR3nt: TGTGCCTATTCCAGGACACCTTATAGCAATCAGCCCCAGCATTTT
CDR3aa: CAYSRTPYSNQPQHF
abundance: -
len: 15
d_gene: -
v_gene: TRBV30
j_gene: TRBJ1-5

CDR3nt: TGTGCCAGCAGACGAGGGATTCTCGAGACCCAGTACTTC
CDR3aa: CASRRGILETQYF
abundance: -
len: 13
d_gene: -
v_gene: TRBV2
j_gene: TRBJ2-5

CDR3nt: TGCAGCGTTGGTAGAACTGAAGCTTTCTTT
CDR3aa: CSVGRTEAFF
abundance: -
len: 10
d_gene: -
v_gene: TRBV29-1
j_gene: TRBJ1-1

CDR3nt: TGTGCCAGCAGCTTCCGGACAGGGACTAACTATGGCTACACCTTC
CDR3aa: CASSFRTGTNYGYTF
abundance: -
len: 15
d_gene: TRBD1
v_gene: TRBV11-2
j_gene: TRBJ1-2

CDR3nt: TGCGCCAGCAGCCTGCACAGGGGGGCTGGAAACACCATATATTTT
CDR3aa: CASSLHRGAGNTIYF
abundance: few
len: 15
d_gene: TRBD1
v_gene: TRBV4-3
j_gene: TRBJ1-3

CDR3nt: TGTGCCAGCAGTCCTACAGGGTTCAGCTACGAGCAGTACTTC
CDR3aa: CASSPTGFSYEQYF
abundance: -
len: 14
d_gene: -
v_gene: TRBV6-5
j_gene: TRBJ2-7

CDR3nt: TGCGCCAGCAGCTGGGGGACAGGCAACTATGGCTACACCTTC
CDR3aa: CASSWGTGNYGYTF
abundance: -
len: 14
d_gene: TRBD1
v_gene: TRBV5-1
j_gene: TRBJ1-2

CDR3nt: TGTGCCAGCAGCGTATTATTAGGGGGTAACACTGAAGCTTTCTTT
CDR3aa: CASSVLLGGNTEAFF
abundance: -
len: 15
d_gene: -
v_gene: TRBV9
j_gene: TRBJ1-1

CDR3nt: TGTGCCAGCAGTTACGGACAGGGGGCCGAGACCCAGTACTTC
CDR3aa: CASSYGQGAETQYF
abundance: few
len: 14
d_gene: TRBD1
v_gene: TRBV6-5
j_gene: TRBJ2-5

CDR3nt: TGTGCCAGCTCACCCCGGGACAGCCGAACCTACGAGCAGTACTTC
CDR3aa: CASSPRDSRTYEQYF
abundance: -
len: 15
d_gene: TRBD1
v_gene: TRBV18
j_gene: TRBJ2-7

CDR3nt: TGTGCCAGCAGTGAAACCGGGACATTTTTCATGAACACTGAAGCTTTCTTT
CDR3aa: CASSETGTFFMNTEAFF
abundance: -
len: 17
d_gene: -
v_gene: TRBV2
j_gene: TRBJ1-1

CDR3nt: TGTGCCACCAGTGATTCCGGGGCCTCCTACAATGAGCAGTTCTTC
CDR3aa: CATSDSGASYNEQFF
abundance: -
len: 15
d_gene: -
v_gene: TRBV24-1
j_gene: TRBJ2-1

CDR3nt: TGTGCCAGTAGTTTGTCTCCGGGGAGCACAGATACGCAGTATTTT
CDR3aa: CASSLSPGSTDTQYF
abundance: -
len: 15
d_gene: -
v_gene: TRBV19
j_gene: TRBJ2-3

CDR3nt: TGTGCCAGCTCACCAATTCCGGTAACTAATGAAAAACTGTTTTTT
CDR3aa: CASSPIPVTNEKLFF
abundance: -
len: 15
d_gene: -
v_gene: TRBV18
j_gene: TRBJ1-4

CDR3nt: TGCGCCAGCAGCCAAGAAGGGGGTGGGGAGCGGAACAATGAGCAGTTCTTC
CDR3aa: CASSQEGGGERNNEQFF
abundance: -
len: 17
d_gene: -
v_gene: TRBV4-1
j_gene: TRBJ2-1

CDR3nt: TGTGCCAGCAGTTCACAGGGGGGATTCTCCTACGAGCAGTACTTC
CDR3aa: CASSSQGGFSYEQYF
abundance: -
len: 15
d_gene: TRBD1
v_gene: TRBV2
j_gene: TRBJ2-7

CDR3nt: TGCGCCAGCGGGCTATACGGGGAGCTGTTTTTT
CDR3aa: CASGLYGELFF
abundance: -
len: 11
d_gene: -
v_gene: TRBV10-2
j_gene: TRBJ2-2

CDR3nt: TGCAGCGTTGAAGTGGCAGGGGCGTTTAGGGCTTTCTTT
CDR3aa: CSVEVAGAFRAFF
abundance: -
len: 13
d_gene: -
v_gene: TRBV29-1
j_gene: TRBJ1-1

CDR3nt: TGTGCCACTCGACTTTGGAACACTGAAGCTTTCTTT
CDR3aa: CATRLWNTEAFF
abundance: -
len: 12
d_gene: -
v_gene: TRBV10-3
j_gene: TRBJ1-1

CDR3nt: TGTGCCAGTAGGGCAGGGAATAATGAAAAACTGTTTTTT
CDR3aa: CASRAGNNEKLFF
abundance: -
len: 13
d_gene: -
v_gene: TRBV19
j_gene: TRBJ1-4

CDR3nt: TGTGCCAGCAGCCCACTGGCAGCACAAGAGACCCAGTACTTC
CDR3aa: CASSPLAAQETQYF
abundance: -
len: 14
d_gene: -
v_gene: TRBV7-2
j_gene: TRBJ2-5

CDR3nt: TGTGCCAGCAGTTACTCTACAGGGCATCGGGAGACCCAGTACTTC
CDR3aa: CASSYSTGHRETQYF
abundance: -
len: 15
d_gene: -
v_gene: TRBV6-5
j_gene: TRBJ2-5

CDR3nt: TGTGCCAGCAGCTTAGCGGGACCGATGAATCAGCCCCAGCATTTT
CDR3aa: CASSLAGPMNQPQHF
abundance: -
len: 15
d_gene: -
v_gene: TRBV7-2
j_gene: TRBJ1-5

CDR3nt: TGTGCCAGCAGCATGGGGACTAGCGGGGGGTACGGGAAGACCCAGTACTTC
CDR3aa: CASSMGTSGGYGKTQYF
abundance: -
len: 17
d_gene: -
v_gene: TRBV21-1
j_gene: TRBJ2-5